The text below deals with one T cell receptor (beta chain). The antigen remains undetermined. The data stem from a study of shared clonotypes between healthy human individuals. Study conclusions and caveats: Limited genetic and exposure-history diversity came from having few donors.

The CDR3 consists of 14 residues. V was cut by 3 bases and J by 1 base, with 9 bases left in between. CDR1 and CDR2 (germline): LNHDA, SQIVND (reference sequence). Clones were sequenced by immunoSEQ multiplex PCR, and TCRdb holds only the in-frame ones, with some missing. The sample has almost 700,000 clones; 92% are singletons. CD45RO negativity and positive selection for CCR7 defined naive CD8 cells, a population that excluded terminally differentiated effector memory CD45RA+ cells. The V gene is TRBV19, the J gene TRBJ1-1; D is unresolved. The specimen sequenced was naive CD8+ T cells sorted from blood. The origin of this receptor is a man under 40 in good health. CDR3 sequence (DNA): TGTGCCAGTAGTATCAATTCAGGGAACACTGAAGCTTTCTTT. This sequence encodes CASSINSGNTEAFF.